This note documents a single TCR beta chain sequence. The data originate from a study of cytomegalovirus exposure and HLA in healthy donors. Amplification used 60 Vbeta primers and 13 Jbeta primers. Sequencing used immunoSEQ multiplex PCR; TCRdb keeps in-frame clones, though not all of them. The data show roughly 190,000 clones, with 80% seen just once and 0.85% to 1.4% held by the top ten. This CDR3 has 16 residues. Germline values: CDR1 MRHNA, CDR2 SNTAGT. Trimming at V came to 0 bases and at J to 4 bases, leaving 4 bases not matched to a gene. The clonotype originates from a woman aged 40 to 55 in good health and CMV-seronegative. Sequenced sample: PBMCs. The rearrangement links TRBV6-4 to TRBJ2-1, with TRBD2 matching 9 bases. The CDR3 region is CASSDSRLAGYNEQFF. In nucleotides, the CDR3 is TGTGCCAGCAGTGACTCCCGGCTAGCGGGGTACAATGAGCAGTTCTTC.